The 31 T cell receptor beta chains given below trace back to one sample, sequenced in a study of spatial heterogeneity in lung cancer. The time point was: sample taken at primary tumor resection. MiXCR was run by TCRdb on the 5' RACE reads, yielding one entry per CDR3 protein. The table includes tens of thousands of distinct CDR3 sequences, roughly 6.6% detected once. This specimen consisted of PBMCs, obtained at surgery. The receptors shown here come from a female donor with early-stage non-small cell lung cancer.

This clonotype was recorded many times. CDR3 DNA: TGTGCTAGTGGTTTGGTAGCTGACAGGGCCAGCAATCAGCCCCAGCATTTT. Translated, it gives CASGLVADRASNQPQHF. The chain joins TRBV12-5 to TRBJ1-5; 7 bases are shared with TRBD1. The CDR3 has 17 residues. In germline, CDR1 is LGHNT, CDR2 FRNRAP. V gave up 0 bases and J gave up 1 base; unmatched junction bases: 6.

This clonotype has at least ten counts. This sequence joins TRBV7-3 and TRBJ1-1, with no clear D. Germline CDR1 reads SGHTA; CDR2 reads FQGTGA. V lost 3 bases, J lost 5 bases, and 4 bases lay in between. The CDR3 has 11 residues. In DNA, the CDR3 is TGTGCCAGCAGCTTGGAGACTGAAGCTTTCTTT. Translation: CASSLETEAFF.

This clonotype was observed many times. The CDR3 DNA reads as TGCAGCGTGAGAGGGGGGGTCACTGAAGCTTTCTTT. Its protein is CSVRGGVTEAFF. This chain links TRBV29-1 with TRBJ1-1; D might be TRBD1 (6 bases). Germline CDR1 reads SQVTM; CDR2 reads ANQGSEA. The length of the CDR3 is 12 residues. Trimming removed 6 bases from V and 4 bases from J, with 12 bases in between.

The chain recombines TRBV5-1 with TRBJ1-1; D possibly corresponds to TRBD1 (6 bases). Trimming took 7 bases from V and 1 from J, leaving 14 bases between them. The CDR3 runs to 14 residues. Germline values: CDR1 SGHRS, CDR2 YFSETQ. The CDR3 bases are TGCGCCAGCTCCCCCCCACAGGGGAACACTGAAGCTTTCTTT. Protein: CASSPPQGNTEAFF.

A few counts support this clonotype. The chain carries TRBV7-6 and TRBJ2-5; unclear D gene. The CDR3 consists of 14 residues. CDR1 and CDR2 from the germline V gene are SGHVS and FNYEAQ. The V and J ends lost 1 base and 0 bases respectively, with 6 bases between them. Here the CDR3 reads CASSLGMNQETQYF. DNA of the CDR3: TGTGCCAGCAGCTTAGGGATGAACCAAGAGACCCAGTACTTC. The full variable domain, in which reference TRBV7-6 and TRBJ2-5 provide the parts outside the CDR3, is GAGVSQSPRYKVTKRGQDVALRCDPISGHVSLYWYRQALGQGPEFLTYFNYEAQQDKSGLPNDRFSAERPEGSISTLTIQRTEQRDSAMYRCASSLGMNQETQYFGPGTRLLVL.

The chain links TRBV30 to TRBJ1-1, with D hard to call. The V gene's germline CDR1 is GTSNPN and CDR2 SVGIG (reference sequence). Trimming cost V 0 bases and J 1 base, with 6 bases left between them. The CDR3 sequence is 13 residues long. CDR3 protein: CAWSVQQNTEAFF. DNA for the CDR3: TGTGCCTGGAGTGTACAACAGAACACTGAAGCTTTCTTT.

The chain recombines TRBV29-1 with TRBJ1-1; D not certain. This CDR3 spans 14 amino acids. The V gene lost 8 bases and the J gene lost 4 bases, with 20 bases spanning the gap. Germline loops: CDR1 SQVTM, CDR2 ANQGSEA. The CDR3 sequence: CSSWVSAGVTEAFF. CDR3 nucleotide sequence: TGCAGCTCGTGGGTGAGTGCTGGGGTCACTGAAGCTTTCTTT.

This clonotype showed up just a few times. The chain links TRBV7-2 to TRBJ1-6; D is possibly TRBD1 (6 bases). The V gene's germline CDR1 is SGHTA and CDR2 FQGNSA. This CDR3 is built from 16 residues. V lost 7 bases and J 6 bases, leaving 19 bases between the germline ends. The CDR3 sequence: CASTLHLGGINSPLHF. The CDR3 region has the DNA TGTGCCAGCACCCTCCATCTGGGGGGCATTAATTCACCCCTCCACTTT.

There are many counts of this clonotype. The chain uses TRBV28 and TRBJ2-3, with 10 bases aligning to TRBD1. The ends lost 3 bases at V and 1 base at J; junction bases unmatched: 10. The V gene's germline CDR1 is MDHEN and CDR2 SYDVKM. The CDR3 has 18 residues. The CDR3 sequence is CASSLPGTGVLGTDTQYF. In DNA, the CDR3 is TGTGCCAGCAGTTTGCCCGGGACAGGGGTCCTGGGCACAGATACGCAGTATTTT.

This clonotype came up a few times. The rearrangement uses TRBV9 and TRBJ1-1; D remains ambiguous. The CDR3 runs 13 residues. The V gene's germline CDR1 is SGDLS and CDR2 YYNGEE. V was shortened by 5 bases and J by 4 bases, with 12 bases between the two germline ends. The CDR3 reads CASSLGSGTEAFF. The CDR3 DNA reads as TGTGCCAGCAGTCTTGGGAGCGGCACTGAAGCTTTCTTT.

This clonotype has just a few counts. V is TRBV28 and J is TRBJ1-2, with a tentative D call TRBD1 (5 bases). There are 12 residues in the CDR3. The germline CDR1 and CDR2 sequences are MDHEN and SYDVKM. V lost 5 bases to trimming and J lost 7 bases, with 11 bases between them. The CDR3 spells CASSLQGPGYTF. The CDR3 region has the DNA TGTGCCAGCAGTCTTCAGGGACCTGGCTACACCTTC.

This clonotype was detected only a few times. CDR3 region: CAISGQGDSPLHF. CDR3 coding DNA: TGTGCCATCAGCGGACAGGGTGATTCACCCCTCCACTTT. The chain joins TRBV10-3 to TRBJ1-6; 8 bases are shared with TRBD1. The germline CDR1 and CDR2 sequences are ENHRY and SYGVKD. The CDR3 covers 13 residues. After removal of 6 bases from V and 8 bases from J, the junction contained 3 bases not matched to a gene.

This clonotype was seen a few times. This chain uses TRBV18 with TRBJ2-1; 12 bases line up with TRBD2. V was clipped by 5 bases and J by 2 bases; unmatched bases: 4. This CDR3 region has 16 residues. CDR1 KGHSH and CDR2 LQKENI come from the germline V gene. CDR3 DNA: TGTGCCAGCTCAGGACCTAGCGGGGGGGCCTACAATGAGCAGTTCTTC. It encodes CASSGPSGGAYNEQFF.

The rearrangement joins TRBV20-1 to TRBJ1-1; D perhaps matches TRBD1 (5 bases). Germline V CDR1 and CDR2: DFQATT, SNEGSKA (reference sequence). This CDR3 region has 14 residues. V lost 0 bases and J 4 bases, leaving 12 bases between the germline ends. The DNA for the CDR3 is TGCAGTGCTAGAGACAGGGTGAGGCGCACTGAAGCTTTCTTT. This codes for CSARDRVRRTEAFF.

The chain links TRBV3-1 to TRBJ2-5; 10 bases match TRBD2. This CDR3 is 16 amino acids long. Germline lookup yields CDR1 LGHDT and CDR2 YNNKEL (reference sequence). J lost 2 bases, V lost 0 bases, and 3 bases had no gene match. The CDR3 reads CASSQDASGGQETQYF. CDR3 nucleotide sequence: TGTGCCAGCAGCCAAGACGCTAGCGGGGGACAAGAGACCCAGTACTTC.

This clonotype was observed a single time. Here the CDR3 DNA reads TGCAGCGTAGGTCGTGGCGGGAATCAGCCCCAGCATTTT. As protein: CSVGRGGNQPQHF. The rearrangement links TRBV29-1 to TRBJ1-5; D call uncertain. CDR3 length: 13 amino acids. CDR1 and CDR2 from the germline V gene are SQVTM and ANQGSEA. Deletions cut 6 bases from V and 4 bases from J, with 13 bases between.

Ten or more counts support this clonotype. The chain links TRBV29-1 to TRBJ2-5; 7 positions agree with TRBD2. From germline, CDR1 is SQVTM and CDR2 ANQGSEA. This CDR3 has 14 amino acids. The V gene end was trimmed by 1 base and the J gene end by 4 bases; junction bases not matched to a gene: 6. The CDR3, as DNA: TGCAGCGTTGAAGGGGGGAGGGCCGGAGAGACCCAGTACTTC. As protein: CSVEGGRAGETQYF.

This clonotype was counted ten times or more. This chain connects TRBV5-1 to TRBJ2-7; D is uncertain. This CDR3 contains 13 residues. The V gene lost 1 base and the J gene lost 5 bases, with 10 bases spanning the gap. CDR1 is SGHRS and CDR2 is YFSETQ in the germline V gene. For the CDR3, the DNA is TGCGCCAGCAGCTTGCAAGGGTTCCACGAGCAGTACTTC. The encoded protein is CASSLQGFHEQYF.

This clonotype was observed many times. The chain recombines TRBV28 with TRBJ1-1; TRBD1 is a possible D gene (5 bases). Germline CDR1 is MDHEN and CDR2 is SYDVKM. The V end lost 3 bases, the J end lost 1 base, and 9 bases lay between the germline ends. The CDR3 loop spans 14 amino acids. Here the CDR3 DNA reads TGTGCCAGCAGTTTCCGTGGGGGGAACACTGAAGCTTTCTTT. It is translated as CASSFRGGNTEAFF.

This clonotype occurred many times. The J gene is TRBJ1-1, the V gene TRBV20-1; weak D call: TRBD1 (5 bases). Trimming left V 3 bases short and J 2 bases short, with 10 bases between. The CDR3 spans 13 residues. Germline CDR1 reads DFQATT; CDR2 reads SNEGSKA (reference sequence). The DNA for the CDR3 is TGCAGTGCTAGGGGGACGGCTAACACTGAAGCTTTCTTT. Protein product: CSARGTANTEAFF.

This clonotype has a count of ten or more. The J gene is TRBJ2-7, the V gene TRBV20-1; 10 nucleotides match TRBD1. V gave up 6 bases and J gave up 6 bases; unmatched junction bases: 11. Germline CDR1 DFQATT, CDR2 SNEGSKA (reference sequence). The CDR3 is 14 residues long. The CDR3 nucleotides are TGCAGTGCCCTCAAGGGACAGGGGTTACCCGAGCAGTACTTC. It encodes CSALKGQGLPEQYF.

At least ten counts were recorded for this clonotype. CDR3 in DNA: TGTGCCAGCAGCCCTTGGGCAGACGGGGAAGCTTTCTTT. This encodes CASSPWADGEAFF. The chain links TRBV7-9 to TRBJ1-1; the D is unclear. CDR1 and CDR2 (germline): SEHNR, FQNEAQ (reference sequence). The CDR3 spans 13 residues. V gave up 5 bases and J gave up 8 bases, with 15 bases separating them. The full variable domain, its missing parts supplied by reference TRBV7-9 and TRBJ1-1, is DTGVSQNPRHKITKRGQNVTFRCDPISEHNRLYWYRQTLGQGPEFLTYFQNEAQLEKSRLLSDRFSAERPKGSFSTLEIQRTEQGDSAMYLCASSPWADGEAFFGQGTRLTVV.

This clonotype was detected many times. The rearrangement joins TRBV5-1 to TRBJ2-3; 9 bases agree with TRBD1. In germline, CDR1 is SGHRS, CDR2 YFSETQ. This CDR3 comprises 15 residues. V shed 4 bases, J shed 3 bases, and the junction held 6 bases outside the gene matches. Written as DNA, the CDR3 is TGCGCCAGCAGCATTACAGGGGGCGAGACAGATACGCAGTATTTT. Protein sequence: CASSITGGETDTQYF.

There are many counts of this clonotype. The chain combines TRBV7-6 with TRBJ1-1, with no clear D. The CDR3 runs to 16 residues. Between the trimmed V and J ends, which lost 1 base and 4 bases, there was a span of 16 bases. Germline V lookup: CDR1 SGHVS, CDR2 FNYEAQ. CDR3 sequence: CASSLGRAGQSTEAFF. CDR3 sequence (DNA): TGTGCCAGCAGCTTAGGACGGGCGGGCCAGTCCACTGAAGCTTTCTTT.

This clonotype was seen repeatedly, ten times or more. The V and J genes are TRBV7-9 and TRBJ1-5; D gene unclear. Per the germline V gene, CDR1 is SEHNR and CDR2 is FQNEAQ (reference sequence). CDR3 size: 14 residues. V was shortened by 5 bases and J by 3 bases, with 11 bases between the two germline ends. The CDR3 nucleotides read TGTGCCAGCAGCCCAAGTGGGGTCAATCAGCCCCAGCATTTT. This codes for CASSPSGVNQPQHF.

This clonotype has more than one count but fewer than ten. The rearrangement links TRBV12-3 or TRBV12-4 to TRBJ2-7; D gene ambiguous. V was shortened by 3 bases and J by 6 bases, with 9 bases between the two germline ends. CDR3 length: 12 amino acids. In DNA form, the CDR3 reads TGTGCCAGCAGTTTGGTTGGTACCGAGCAGTACTTC. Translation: CASSLVGTEQYF.

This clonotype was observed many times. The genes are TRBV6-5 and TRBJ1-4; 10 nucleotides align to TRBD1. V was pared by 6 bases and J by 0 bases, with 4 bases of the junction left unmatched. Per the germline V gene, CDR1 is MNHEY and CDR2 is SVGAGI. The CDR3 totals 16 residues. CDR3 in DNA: TGTGCCAGCAGCCCGGGACAGGGGACAACTAATGAAAAACTGTTTTTT. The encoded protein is CASSPGQGTTNEKLFF.

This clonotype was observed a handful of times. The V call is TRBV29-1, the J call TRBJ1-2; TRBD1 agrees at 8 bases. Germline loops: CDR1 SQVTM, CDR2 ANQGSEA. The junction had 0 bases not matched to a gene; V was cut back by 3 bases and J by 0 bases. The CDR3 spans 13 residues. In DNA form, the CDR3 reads TGCAGCGTTGAGACAGGGGCTAACTATGGCTACACCTTC. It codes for CSVETGANYGYTF. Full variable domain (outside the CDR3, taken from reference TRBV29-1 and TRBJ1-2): SAVISQKPSRDICQRGTSLTIQCQVDSQVTMMFWYRQQPGQSLTLIATANQGSEATYESGFVIDKFPISRPNLTFSTLTVSNMSPEDSSIYLCSVETGANYGYTFGSGTRLTVV.

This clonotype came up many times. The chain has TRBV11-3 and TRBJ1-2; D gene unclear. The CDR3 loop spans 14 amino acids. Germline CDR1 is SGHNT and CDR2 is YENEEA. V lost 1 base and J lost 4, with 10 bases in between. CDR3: CASSLGPDGYGYTF. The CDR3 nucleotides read TGTGCCAGCAGCTTAGGACCGGACGGCTATGGCTACACCTTC.

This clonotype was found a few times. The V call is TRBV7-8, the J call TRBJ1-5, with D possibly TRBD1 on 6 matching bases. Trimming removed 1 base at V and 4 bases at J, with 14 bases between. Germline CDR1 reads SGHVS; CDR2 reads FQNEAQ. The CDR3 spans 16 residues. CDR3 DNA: TGTGCCAGCAGCTTAGTTGCGGGGCAGGGGAATCAGCCCCAGCATTTT. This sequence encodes CASSLVAGQGNQPQHF.

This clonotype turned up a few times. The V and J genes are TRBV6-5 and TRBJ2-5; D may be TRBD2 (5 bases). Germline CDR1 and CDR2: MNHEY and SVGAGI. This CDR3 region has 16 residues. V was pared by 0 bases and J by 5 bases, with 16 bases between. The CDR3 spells CASSYSGRGWIETQYF. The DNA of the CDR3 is TGTGCCAGCAGTTACTCCGGCCGGGGATGGATTGAGACCCAGTACTTC.